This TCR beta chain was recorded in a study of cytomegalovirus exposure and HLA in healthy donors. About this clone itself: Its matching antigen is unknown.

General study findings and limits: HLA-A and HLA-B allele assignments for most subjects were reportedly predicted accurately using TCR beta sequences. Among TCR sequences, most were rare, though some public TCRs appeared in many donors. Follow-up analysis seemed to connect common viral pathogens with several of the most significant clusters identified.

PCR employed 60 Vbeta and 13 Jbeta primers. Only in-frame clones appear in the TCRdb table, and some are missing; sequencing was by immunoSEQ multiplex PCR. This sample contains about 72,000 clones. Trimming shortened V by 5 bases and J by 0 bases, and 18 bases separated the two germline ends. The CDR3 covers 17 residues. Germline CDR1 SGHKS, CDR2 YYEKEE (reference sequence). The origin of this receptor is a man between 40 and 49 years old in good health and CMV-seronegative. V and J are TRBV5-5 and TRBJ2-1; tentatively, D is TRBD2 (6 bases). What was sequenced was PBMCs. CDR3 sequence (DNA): TGTGCCAGCAGGGGTCGACGCGCGGGGAGCTCCTACAATGAGCAGTTCTTC. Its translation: CASRGRRAGSSYNEQFF.